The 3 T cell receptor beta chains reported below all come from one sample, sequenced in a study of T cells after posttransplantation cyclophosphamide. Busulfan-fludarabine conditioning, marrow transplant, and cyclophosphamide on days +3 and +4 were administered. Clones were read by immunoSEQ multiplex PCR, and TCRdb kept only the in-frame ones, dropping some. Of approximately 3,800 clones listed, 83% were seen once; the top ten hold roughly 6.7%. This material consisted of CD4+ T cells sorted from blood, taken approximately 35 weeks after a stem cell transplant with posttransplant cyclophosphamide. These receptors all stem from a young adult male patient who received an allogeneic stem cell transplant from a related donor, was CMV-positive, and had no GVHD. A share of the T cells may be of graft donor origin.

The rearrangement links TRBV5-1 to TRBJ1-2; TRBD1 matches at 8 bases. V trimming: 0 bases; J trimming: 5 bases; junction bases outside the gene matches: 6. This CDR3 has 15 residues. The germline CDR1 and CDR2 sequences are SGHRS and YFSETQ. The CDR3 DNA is TGCGCCAGCAGCTTGGAAGGGACAGGAATATATGGCTACACCTTC. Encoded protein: CASSLEGTGIYGYTF.

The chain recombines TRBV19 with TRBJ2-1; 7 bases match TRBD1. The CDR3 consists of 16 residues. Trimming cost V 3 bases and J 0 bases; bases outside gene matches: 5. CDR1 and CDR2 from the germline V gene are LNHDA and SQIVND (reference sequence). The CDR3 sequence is CASSMGQGVSYNEQFF. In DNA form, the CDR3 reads TGTGCCAGTAGTATGGGTCAGGGGGTCTCCTACAATGAGCAGTTCTTC.

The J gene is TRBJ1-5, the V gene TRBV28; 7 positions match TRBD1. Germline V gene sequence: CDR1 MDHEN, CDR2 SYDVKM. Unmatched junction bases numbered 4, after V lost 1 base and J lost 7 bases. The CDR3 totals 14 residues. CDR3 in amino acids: CASSLSGGQQPQHF. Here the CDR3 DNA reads TGTGCCAGCAGTTTATCAGGGGGTCAGCAGCCCCAGCATTTT.